This entry lists 29 T cell receptor beta chains sequenced from one sample in a study of blood T cell repertoires in COVID-19. Clones were sequenced by immunoSEQ multiplex PCR, and TCRdb holds only the in-frame ones, with some missing. This table holds more than 250,000 clones, 85% to 90% found once. What was sequenced was PBMCs or T cells enriched from blood (not recorded which). These receptors all stem from a woman between 18 and 30 years old who had recovered from COVID-19.

The CDR3: CASSVDRTPLYF. The CDR3 coding sequence is TGTGCCAGCAGCGTAGACCGGACTCCCCTGTATTTT. The chain carries TRBV9 and TRBJ2-3, with TRBD2 as a possible D gene (5 bases). The length of the CDR3 is 12 residues. Trimming removed 0 bases at V and 14 bases at J, with 13 bases between. Germline V gene lookup returns CDR1 SGDLS and CDR2 YYNGEE.

J is TRBJ1-6 and V is TRBV5-5; TRBD1 is a possible D gene (6 bases). This CDR3 has 14 amino acids. Germline CDR1 reads SGHKS; CDR2 reads YYEKEE (reference sequence). V dropped 4 bases and J dropped 7 bases, with 12 bases sitting between them. The CDR3 here is CASSRTEPNSPLHF. The CDR3 DNA reads as TGTGCCAGCAGCCGGACAGAACCAAATTCACCCCTCCACTTT.

The V gene is TRBV6-6, the J gene TRBJ1-1; 12 bases are shared with TRBD1. The germline V gene has CDR1 MNHNY and CDR2 SVGAGI (reference sequence). This CDR3 contains 16 residues. The V segment lost 4 bases and the J segment 5 bases; nucleotides outside the gene matches: 8. Here the CDR3 reads CASSFPGQGARTEAFF. CDR3 sequence (DNA): TGTGCCAGCAGTTTCCCGGGACAGGGGGCGAGGACTGAAGCTTTCTTT.

This clone was counted only a few times. The chain couples TRBV13 to TRBJ1-2; 7 bases line up with TRBD1. This CDR3 is 15 amino acids long. V lost 6 bases to trimming and J lost 3 bases; unmatched junction nucleotides: 10. Germline V gene data show CDR1 as PRHDT and CDR2 as FYEKMQ (reference sequence). DNA for the CDR3: TGTGCCAGCAGTTTATTACAGGGGAAGGACTATGGCTACACCTTC. Translating gives CASSLLQGKDYGYTF.

The chain is built from TRBV4-1 and TRBJ2-1; 11 bases map to TRBD2. The V gene's germline CDR1 is MGHRA and CDR2 YSYEKL. V shed 0 bases and J 6 bases; nucleotides not matched to a gene: 7. The CDR3 contains 17 residues. This CDR3 reads CASSQEPLAGGANEQFF. The CDR3 nucleotides read TGCGCCAGCAGCCAAGAGCCCCTAGCGGGAGGAGCCAATGAGCAGTTCTTC.

This rearrangement joins TRBV5-5 to TRBJ1-1, with D possibly matching TRBD1 (5 bases). CDR1 SGHKS and CDR2 YYEKEE come from the germline V gene (reference sequence). V was cut by 4 bases and J by 4 bases, with 11 bases left in between. The CDR3 has 13 residues. CDR3 nucleotides: TGTGCCAGCAGCCGTGGACACATCACTGAAGCTTTCTTT. It yields the protein CASSRGHITEAFF.

The sample holds one count of this clone. V is TRBV4-1 and J is TRBJ2-6; no clear D. Germline V gene sequence: CDR1 MGHRA, CDR2 YSYEKL. The CDR3 contains 18 residues. V was trimmed by 1 base and J by 0 bases, leaving 13 bases between them. The CDR3 DNA follows: TGCGCCAGCAGCCAAGCAACCAGGAAGAGCTCTGGGGCCAACGTCCTGACTTTC. Translating gives CASSQATRKSSGANVLTF.

The chain recombines TRBV24-1 with TRBJ2-2, with 14 bases lining up with TRBD2. Germline lookup yields CDR1 KGHDR and CDR2 SFDVKD. The CDR3 is made up of 17 amino acids. V gave up 5 bases and J gave up 7 bases; unmatched junction bases: 8. Here the CDR3 DNA reads TGTGCCACCAGTGCTCCGGGACTAGCGGGAGCCTTCGGGGAGCTGTTTTTT. The encoded protein is CATSAPGLAGAFGELFF.

The V call is TRBV9, the J call TRBJ2-7; D perhaps matches TRBD2 (6 bases). With 4 bases removed from V and 3 bases from J, the gap between germline ends came to 11 bases. The CDR3 runs 13 residues. Germline CDR1 is SGDLS and CDR2 is YYNGEE. The chain's CDR3 is CASSPSGHYEQYF. CDR3 nucleotides: TGTGCCAGCAGCCCAAGCGGGCACTACGAGCAGTACTTC.

CDR3 sequence (DNA): TGTGCCAGCAGCTTGGTCGCGATGAACACTGAAGCTTTCTTT. Protein product: CASSLVAMNTEAFF. V and J are TRBV5-6 and TRBJ1-1, with D unresolved. Germline V gene data show CDR1 as SGHDT and CDR2 as YYEEEE. The CDR3 is 14 residues long. V gave up 0 bases and J gave up 0 bases, with 6 bases separating them.

The rearrangement links TRBV5-4 to TRBJ1-1; tentative D call: TRBD1 (6 bases). V gave up 0 bases and J gave up 5 bases, with 8 bases separating them. The CDR3 length is 13 residues. CDR1 SGHNT and CDR2 YYREEE come from the germline V gene (reference sequence). CDR3 coding DNA: TGTGCCAGCAGCTTGGCCCAGGGGACTGAAGCTTTCTTT. Its protein product is CASSLAQGTEAFF. Combining the CDR3 with reference TRBV5-4 and TRBJ1-1 gives the whole variable domain ETGVTQSPTHLIKTRGQQVTLRCSSQSGHNTVSWYQQALGQGPQFIFQYYREEENGRGNFPPRFSGLQFPNYSSELNVNALELDDSALYLCASSLAQGTEAFFGQGTRLTVV.

This clone was seen a handful of times. The chain couples TRBV5-5 to TRBJ1-2; D is unresolved. The germline V gene encodes CDR1 SGHKS and CDR2 YYEKEE (reference sequence). CDR3 size: 13 residues. Trimming stripped 1 base from V and 6 bases from J, with 10 bases between. Here the CDR3 DNA reads TGTGCCAGCAGCTTGAATCTTAGAAATGGCTACACCTTC. Translating it yields CASSLNLRNGYTF.

The V and J genes are TRBV5-6 and TRBJ1-1; 8 bases line up with TRBD1. This CDR3 region has 14 residues. With 4 bases clipped from V and 5 bases from J, the junction kept 7 bases outside the gene matches. Germline CDR1 is SGHDT and CDR2 is YYEEEE. The CDR3 loop is CASSGSGGWTEAFF. As DNA, the CDR3 is TGTGCCAGCAGCGGATCAGGGGGCTGGACTGAAGCTTTCTTT.

This chain uses TRBV5-4 with TRBJ2-2; 12 bases fit TRBD1. Trimming removed 4 bases from V and 6 bases from J; junction bases left unmatched: 7. The length of the CDR3 is 16 residues. The germline V gene encodes CDR1 SGHNT and CDR2 YYREEE (reference sequence). The CDR3 region is CASSVRDRGLAGELFF. DNA for the CDR3: TGTGCCAGCAGCGTCCGGGACAGGGGGCTCGCCGGGGAGCTGTTTTTT.

This clone appeared a few times. The rearrangement links TRBV27 to TRBJ1-4; 7 bases match TRBD1. Germline values: CDR1 MNHEY, CDR2 SMNVEV (reference sequence). V lost 5 bases to trimming and J lost 0 bases; unmatched junction nucleotides: 3. The CDR3 is 15 residues long. The CDR3 DNA follows: TGTGCCAGCAGTAACCAGGGGGCAACTAATGAAAAACTGTTTTTT. It is translated as CASSNQGATNEKLFF.

The chain combines TRBV7-9 with TRBJ1-3; D is uncertain. V lost 5 bases and J 0 bases, leaving 14 bases between the germline ends. CDR1 and CDR2 (germline): SEHNR, FQNEAQ (reference sequence). There are 16 residues in the CDR3. CDR3 sequence (DNA): TGTGCCAGCAGCCCAACATTGGGCCTCTCTGGAAACACCATATATTTT. Its protein product is CASSPTLGLSGNTIYF.

This chain connects TRBV10-3 to TRBJ1-2, with TRBD1 matching 7 bases. CDR3 length equals 14 residues. Trimming removed 4 bases from V and 4 bases from J; junction bases left unmatched: 6. The germline CDR1 and CDR2 sequences are ENHRY and SYGVKD. CDR3: CAISGQGLSYGYTF. CDR3 in DNA: TGTGCCATCAGTGGACAGGGCTTAAGCTATGGCTACACCTTC.

The rearrangement uses TRBV5-4 and TRBJ2-5, with D uncertain. Germline CDR1 and CDR2: SGHNT and YYREEE (reference sequence). Trimming removed 1 base from V and 3 bases from J, with 7 bases in between. The CDR3 is made up of 13 amino acids. The CDR3 loop reads CASSLILEETQYF. In DNA, the CDR3 is TGTGCCAGCAGCTTGATCCTCGAAGAGACCCAGTACTTC. Full variable domain (missing parts from reference TRBV5-4 and TRBJ2-5): ETGVTQSPTHLIKTRGQQVTLRCSSQSGHNTVSWYQQALGQGPQFIFQYYREEENGRGNFPPRFSGLQFPNYSSELNVNALELDDSALYLCASSLILEETQYFGPGTRLLVL.

The chain carries TRBV6-5 and TRBJ1-2; no definite D call. Germline values: CDR1 MNHEY, CDR2 SVGAGI. The V end lost 5 bases, the J end lost 5 bases, and 12 bases lay between the germline ends. The length of the CDR3 is 13 residues. The CDR3 DNA sequence: TGTGCCAGCAGTCATGGAGGACTATATGGCTACACCTTC. Encoded protein: CASSHGGLYGYTF.

J is TRBJ2-1 and V is TRBV7-3; D is unclear. V lost 5 bases, J lost 0 bases, and 8 bases lay in between. Germline lookup yields CDR1 SGHTA and CDR2 FQGTGA. The length of the CDR3 is 14 residues. CDR3 DNA sequence: TGTGCCAGCAGCCCAACGGGCTCCTACAATGAGCAGTTCTTC. Amino acid sequence: CASSPTGSYNEQFF.

Regarding this clone: The identical CDR3 is also encoded by other nucleotide sequences in the sample. The V call is TRBV3-1 (or the pseudogene TRBV3-2), the J call TRBJ1-1; D gene unclear. V was clipped by 4 bases and J by 1 base, with 7 bases between them. Germline CDR1 LGHDT, CDR2 YNNKEL (reference sequence). This CDR3 contains 13 residues. This CDR3 reads CASSPPWNTEAFF. CDR3 DNA: TGTGCCAGCAGCCCCCCCTGGAACACTGAAGCTTTCTTT.

The gene calls are TRBV2 and TRBJ2-1; possibly TRBD2 for D (6 bases). Germline V gene lookup returns CDR1 SNHLY and CDR2 FYNNEI. This CDR3 is built from 14 residues. V was trimmed by 6 bases and J by 2 bases, leaving 11 bases between them. Here the CDR3 DNA reads TGTGCCAGCAGCGGGGGAATCCCCTACAATGAGCAGTTCTTC. This codes for CASSGGIPYNEQFF. The variable domain in full, with the rest retrieved from reference TRBV2 and TRBJ2-1, is EPEVTQTPSHQVTQMGQEVILRCVPISNHLYFYWYRQILGQKVEFLVSFYNNEISEKSEIFDDQFSVERPDGSNFTLKIRSTKLEDSAMYFCASSGGIPYNEQFFGPGTRLTVL.

CDR3 nucleotides: TGTGCCAGCAGTTACTCGGGACTAGCGGGTGATGAGCAGTTCTTC. Amino acids: CASSYSGLAGDEQFF. V usage is TRBV6-5 and J usage is TRBJ2-1, with 12 bases aligning to TRBD2. This CDR3 spans 15 amino acids. The germline gives CDR1 MNHEY, CDR2 SVGAGI. Losses at the gene ends were 0 bases for V and 8 bases for J; bases not matched to a gene: 2.

This rearrangement joins TRBV27 to TRBJ1-5; 9 nucleotides line up with TRBD1. V shed 1 base and J 2 bases; nucleotides not matched to a gene: 15. The CDR3 has 20 residues. Germline assignment: CDR1 MNHEY and CDR2 SMNVEV (reference sequence). In DNA, the CDR3 is TGTGCCAGCAGTTTATTCCCTATAACCGGGACAGGGAAAGGCAATCAGCCCCAGCATTTT. It codes for CASSLFPITGTGKGNQPQHF.

This chain links TRBV20-1 with TRBJ2-5, with a weak D call TRBD1 (6 bases). Germline V gives CDR1 DFQATT, CDR2 SNEGSKA (reference sequence). The CDR3 is 11 amino acids. Trimming cost V 7 bases and J 5 bases, with 11 bases left between them. This chain's CDR3 is CSGDQGETQYF. The DNA for the CDR3 is TGCAGTGGGGATCAGGGGGAGACCCAGTACTTC.

The chain links TRBV28 to TRBJ1-2; D not certain. The CDR3 contains 14 residues. Per germline, CDR1 MDHEN and CDR2 SYDVKM. Trimming removed 5 bases at V and 8 bases at J, with 18 bases between. The CDR3 here is CASSSGVGLKGYTF. CDR3 nucleotide sequence: TGTGCCAGCAGTAGCGGCGTGGGGTTAAAAGGCTACACCTTC.

This chain links TRBV2 with TRBJ1-2, with 12 bases identical to TRBD1. Germline assignment: CDR1 SNHLY and CDR2 FYNNEI. The CDR3 consists of 13 residues. V gave up 6 bases and J gave up 8 bases; unmatched junction bases: 4. For the CDR3, the DNA is TGTGCCAGCAGCCGGGACAGGGGGCTAGGCTACACCTTC. This sequence encodes CASSRDRGLGYTF.

The gene calls are TRBV7-3 and TRBJ1-2; a weak D match, TRBD1 (6 bases). The length of the CDR3 is 14 residues. Trimming took off 2 bases at V and 7 bases at J, with 14 bases between the two ends. CDR1 and CDR2 from the germline V gene are SGHTA and FQGTGA. The CDR3 sequence is CASSLDQGLSGYTF. CDR3 coding DNA: TGTGCCAGCAGCTTAGATCAGGGGCTATCTGGCTACACCTTC.

This chain connects TRBV5-1 to TRBJ1-3; D unresolved. The germline CDR1 and CDR2 sequences are SGHRS and YFSETQ. Trimming left V 0 bases short and J 0 bases short, with 13 bases between. The CDR3 sequence is 17 residues long. The CDR3 is CASSLGVGRNSGNTIYF. The DNA of the CDR3 is TGCGCCAGCAGCTTGGGTGTCGGCAGGAACTCTGGAAACACCATATATTTT.